The 19 T cell receptor beta chains listed next were all sequenced from one sample in a study of T cells in Graves' hyperthyroidism and ophthalmopathy. Template material for amplifying TCR beta CDR3 regions consisted of RNA transcripts. TCR CDR3 underwent first-round RT-PCR with the HTBI primer set. TCRdb independently ran MiXCR on the multiplex PCR reads; one entry per CDR3 protein. The sample lists about 680,000 distinct CDR3 sequences, roughly a third occurring once. Sequenced input: blood. Source of these receptors: a woman aged 40 to 50 with Graves' hyperthyroidism.

This clonotype came up a few times. A much larger clone lies a single base off, so this may be a read error. The chain is built from TRBV7-2 and TRBJ1-4; D is ambiguous. V lost 4 bases and J lost 7, with 7 bases in between. This CDR3 contains 12 residues. Germline CDR1 is SGHTA and CDR2 is FQGNSA. The CDR3 bases are TGTGCCAGCAGCTCTACGGCTGAAAAACTGTTTTTT. As protein: CASSSTAEKLFF.

This chain joins TRBV10-3 and TRBJ2-6; 7 positions match TRBD2. V shed 10 bases and J 0 bases; nucleotides not matched to a gene: 12. The CDR3 is made up of 17 amino acids. The germline V gene has CDR1 ENHRY and CDR2 SYGVKD. The CDR3 is CASRAGLGSSGANVLTF. DNA for the CDR3: TGTGCCAGCAGAGCGGGACTCGGAAGCTCTGGGGCCAACGTCCTGACTTTC.

The chain carries TRBV6-5 and TRBJ1-5; 7 bases align to TRBD1. This CDR3 comprises 16 residues. V lost 5 bases to trimming and J lost 2 bases; unmatched junction nucleotides: 9. Germline loops: CDR1 MNHEY, CDR2 SVGAGI. CDR3 nucleotides: TGTGCCAGCAGTGAAACGACAGGGTACGGCAATCAGCCCCAGCATTTT. It yields the protein CASSETTGYGNQPQHF.

The chain recombines TRBV15 with TRBJ1-6; weak D call: TRBD1 (5 bases). V lost 5 bases and J lost 8, with 19 bases in between. The CDR3 covers 16 residues. Germline assignment: CDR1 LNHNV and CDR2 YYDKDF (reference sequence). CDR3 region: CATSSRDRGFDSPLHF. The CDR3, as DNA: TGTGCCACCAGCTCTCGGGACCGGGGATTTGATTCACCCCTCCACTTT.

CDR3 nucleotides: TGTGCCATCAGTGACAATTCGGGGAGGGGCAGCCCTTCAAGCAATCAGCCCCAGCATTTT. Translation gives CAISDNSGRGSPSSNQPQHF. The chain recombines TRBV10-3 with TRBJ1-5, with D tentatively TRBD1 (5 bases). The germline CDR1 and CDR2 sequences are ENHRY and SYGVKD. This CDR3 region has 20 residues. Between the trimmed V and J ends, which lost 3 bases and 1 base, there was a span of 25 bases.

The rearrangement uses TRBV4-1 and TRBJ2-7; no definite D call. CDR1 MGHRA and CDR2 YSYEKL come from the germline V gene. Trimming left V 3 bases short and J 4 bases short, with 10 bases between. CDR3 length: 13 amino acids. The CDR3 loop reads CASSQGPLYEQYF. The CDR3 nucleotides are TGCGCCAGCAGCCAGGGCCCGCTATACGAGCAGTACTTC.

In this sample, this clonotype turned up many times. This chain connects TRBV10-3 to TRBJ2-2; D perhaps matches TRBD2 (6 bases). The germline V gene encodes CDR1 ENHRY and CDR2 SYGVKD. The ends were cut back, 1 base at V and 0 bases at J, with 15 bases in the middle. The CDR3 covers 18 residues. The chain's CDR3 is CAISEYNFGGANTGELFF. The CDR3 DNA sequence: TGTGCCATCAGTGAGTACAATTTCGGGGGAGCGAACACCGGGGAGCTGTTTTTT.

The gene calls are TRBV7-9 and TRBJ1-5, with no clear D. The CDR3 totals 17 residues. Germline values: CDR1 SEHNR, CDR2 FQNEAQ (reference sequence). V was shortened by 3 bases and J by 5 bases, with 20 bases between the two germline ends. The CDR3 DNA reads as TGTGCCAGCAGCTTGGGTGTTGGGGATCGGGTTGATCAGCCCCAGCATTTT. Protein product: CASSLGVGDRVDQPQHF.

The V and J genes are TRBV5-1 and TRBJ1-1, with D possibly matching TRBD1 (6 bases). From germline, CDR1 is SGHRS and CDR2 YFSETQ. Trimming took off 1 base at V and 7 bases at J, with 14 bases between the two ends. The CDR3 loop spans 14 amino acids. CDR3 sequence reads: CASSLSGGYNEAFF. CDR3 sequence (DNA): TGCGCCAGCAGCTTGTCGGGGGGCTACAATGAAGCTTTCTTT.

This clonotype was observed many times. The genes are TRBV20-1 and TRBJ1-1, with D possibly matching TRBD1 (6 bases). This CDR3 has 15 amino acids. Per germline, CDR1 DFQATT and CDR2 SNEGSKA (reference sequence). The V end was cut by 6 bases, the J end by 7 bases, with 24 bases between. CDR3 residues: CSATTSESGANEAFF. CDR3 coding DNA: TGCAGTGCAACAACCTCGGAGTCAGGGGCCAATGAAGCTTTCTTT.

This clonotype was seen many times. V gene TRBV14 combines with J gene TRBJ1-5, with unresolved D. V was cut by 3 bases and J by 2 bases, with 5 bases left in between. The length of the CDR3 is 13 residues. Germline V gene lookup returns CDR1 SGHDN and CDR2 FVKESK. CDR3 nucleotide sequence: TGTGCCAGCAGCCACTCAGGCAATCAGCCCCAGCATTTT. It yields the protein CASSHSGNQPQHF.

This clonotype was observed at least ten times. The chain employs TRBV12-3 or TRBV12-4 and TRBJ1-2, with 9 bases lining up with TRBD1. Germline trimming cut 0 bases from V and 8 bases from J; bases unmatched to any gene: 7. The length of the CDR3 is 15 residues. CDR3 nucleotide sequence: TGTGCCAGCAGTTTAGCCATACAGGGGGCTGACGGCTACACCTTC. Amino acid sequence: CASSLAIQGADGYTF.

This chain connects TRBV27 to TRBJ1-6, with D possibly matching TRBD1 (5 bases). The germline CDR1 and CDR2 sequences are MNHEY and SMNVEV (reference sequence). The CDR3 runs to 14 residues. Trimming cost V 3 bases and J 5 bases, with 8 bases left between them. The CDR3 protein is CASSFVTDNSPLHF. CDR3 DNA sequence: TGTGCCAGCAGTTTCGTGACAGATAATTCACCCCTCCACTTT.

This clonotype was detected ten times or more. The J gene is TRBJ2-3, the V gene TRBV7-3; unclear D gene. Germline V gene lookup returns CDR1 SGHTA and CDR2 FQGTGA. The CDR3 covers 13 residues. The germline V and J ends were trimmed by 9 bases and 1 base, with 11 bases remaining between them. For the CDR3, the DNA is TGTGCCAGTAGTCCTCAGGGCACAGATACGCAGTATTTT. This encodes CASSPQGTDTQYF.

This clonotype was recorded at least ten times. This sequence joins TRBV20-1 and TRBJ1-5, with TRBD1 as a possible D gene (5 bases). CDR3 length: 14 residues. Germline V CDR1 and CDR2: DFQATT, SNEGSKA (reference sequence). Trimming stripped 1 base from V and 6 bases from J, with 13 bases between. CDR3 protein: CSARASLGGQPQHF. CDR3 sequence (DNA): TGCAGTGCTAGAGCCTCACTCGGGGGTCAGCCCCAGCATTTT.

The J gene is TRBJ1-1, the V gene TRBV10-3; TRBD1 agrees at 7 bases. Germline values: CDR1 ENHRY, CDR2 SYGVKD. The CDR3 runs to 15 residues. V shed 5 bases, J shed 0 bases, and the junction held 6 bases outside the gene matches. The CDR3 here is CAISLAGQVNTEAFF. The DNA of the CDR3 is TGTGCCATCAGTTTGGCCGGACAGGTGAACACTGAAGCTTTCTTT.

This chain connects TRBV15 to TRBJ2-1; D perhaps matches TRBD2 (5 bases). V was shortened by 2 bases and J by 2 bases, with 13 bases between the two germline ends. The CDR3 is 16 amino acids. From germline, CDR1 is LNHNV and CDR2 YYDKDF (reference sequence). CDR3 in DNA: TGTGCCACCAGCAGACCCTCGGGGAGCCCCTACAATGAGCAGTTCTTC. Translation gives CATSRPSGSPYNEQFF.

The chain couples TRBV7-9 to TRBJ1-2; D is undetermined. V lost 6 bases and J 3 bases, leaving 14 bases between the germline ends. Germline V gene data show CDR1 as SEHNR and CDR2 as FQNEAQ (reference sequence). This CDR3 region has 14 residues. In nucleotides, the CDR3 is TGTGCCAGCAGGCAAACAATTGCAGACTATGGCTACACCTTC. It yields the protein CASRQTIADYGYTF.

This chain links TRBV15 with TRBJ2-3; TRBD1 agrees at 9 bases. V dropped 5 bases and J dropped 1; count of bases not matched to a gene: 7. The CDR3 contains 16 residues. Looked up from germline, CDR1 is LNHNV and CDR2 is YYDKDF (reference sequence). The CDR3 here is CATSAGTGHGTDTQYF. CDR3 DNA sequence: TGTGCCACCAGCGCCGGGACAGGGCATGGCACAGATACGCAGTATTTT.